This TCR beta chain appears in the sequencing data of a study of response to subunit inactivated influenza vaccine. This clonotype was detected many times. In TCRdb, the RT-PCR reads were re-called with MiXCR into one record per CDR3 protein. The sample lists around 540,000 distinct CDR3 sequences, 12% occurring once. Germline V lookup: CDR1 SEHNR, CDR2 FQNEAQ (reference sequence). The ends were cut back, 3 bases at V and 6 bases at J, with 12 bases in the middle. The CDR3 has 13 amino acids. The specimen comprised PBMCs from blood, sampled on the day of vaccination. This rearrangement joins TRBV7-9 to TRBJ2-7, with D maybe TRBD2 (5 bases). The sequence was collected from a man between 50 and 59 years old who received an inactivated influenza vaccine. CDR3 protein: CASSFVPSPEQYF. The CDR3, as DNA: TGTGCCAGCAGCTTCGTCCCTAGCCCCGAGCAGTACTTC.